Listed here are 26 T cell receptor beta chains from one sample, sequenced in a study of T cell repertoires in cytomegalovirus infection. Their target antigens are unknown. TCRdb recomputed calls from the reads with MiXCR, one row per CDR3 protein. The sample has 700,000 to 850,000 distinct CDR3 sequences, less than 35% seen once. The sample was cultured CD8+ T cells from PBMCs, taken from culture after CMV antigen stimulation. The receptors derive from a human donor in good health (CMV status not recorded). Some clones in this sample may be carry-over from other donors' samples.

The CDR3 region is CSALERQEDSPLHF. The CDR3 coding sequence is TGCAGTGCCCTCGAGCGACAGGAAGATTCACCCCTCCACTTT. J is TRBJ1-6 and V is TRBV20-1; tentatively, D is TRBD1 (6 bases). The CDR3 runs to 14 residues. The ends were cut back, 6 bases at V and 8 bases at J, with 17 bases in the middle. Germline loops: CDR1 DFQATT, CDR2 SNEGSKA (reference sequence).

This clonotype was observed a handful of times. The J gene is TRBJ1-5, the V gene TRBV27, with 8 bases identical to TRBD1. The CDR3 is 15 residues long. Germline V gives CDR1 MNHEY, CDR2 SMNVEV (reference sequence). V was clipped by 5 bases and J by 4 bases; unmatched bases: 7. The CDR3 sequence is CASSPQGALNQPQHF. The CDR3 DNA reads as TGTGCCAGCAGTCCTCAGGGGGCATTAAATCAGCCCCAGCATTTT.

This clonotype was observed at least ten times. In nucleotides, the CDR3 is TGTGCCAGCAGCTTTATCCAAGCTAGCACAGATACGCAGTATTTT. Translated: CASSFIQASTDTQYF. The chain has TRBV7-6 and TRBJ2-3; D unclear. The CDR3 is made up of 15 amino acids. The V end was cut by 3 bases, the J end by 0 bases, with 10 bases between. Germline CDR1 and CDR2: SGHVS and FNYEAQ.

Only a few counts were recorded for this clonotype. The chain recombines TRBV2 with TRBJ1-2; the D gene is possibly TRBD1 (5 bases). The germline V and J ends were trimmed by 11 bases and 2 bases, with 21 bases remaining between them. Germline V gene data show CDR1 as SNHLY and CDR2 as FYNNEI. The CDR3 consists of 15 residues. CDR3 in amino acids: CASPLGGGLNYGYTF. The CDR3 coding sequence is TGTGCCTCCCCCCTGGGGGGAGGCCTCAACTATGGCTACACCTTC.

This clonotype showed up just a few times. CDR3 region: CASSRGRADTQYF. For the CDR3, the DNA is TGTGCCAGCAGTCGGGGGCGCGCAGATACGCAGTATTTT. The rearrangement joins TRBV27 to TRBJ2-3; D may correspond to TRBD1 or TRBD2 (6 bases each). CDR3 length equals 13 residues. Germline assignment: CDR1 MNHEY and CDR2 SMNVEV (reference sequence). The V and J ends lost 5 bases and 4 bases respectively, with 10 bases between them.

The genes are TRBV29-1 and TRBJ1-4, with TRBD1 identical over 10 bases. Germline V CDR1 and CDR2: SQVTM, ANQGSEA. The CDR3 spans 14 residues. V trimming: 6 bases; J trimming: 8 bases; junction bases outside the gene matches: 9. CDR3 amino acids: CSVDRQGAGEKLFF. DNA for the CDR3: TGCAGCGTCGATCGACAGGGGGCCGGCGAAAAACTGTTTTTT.

The rearrangement links TRBV27 to TRBJ2-5; D unclear. This CDR3 spans 15 amino acids. Germline assignment: CDR1 MNHEY and CDR2 SMNVEV (reference sequence). V was cut by 7 bases and J by 5 bases, with 20 bases left in between. CDR3 residues: CASTPLGSARETQYF. The CDR3 nucleotides are TGTGCCAGCACCCCGCTAGGTTCGGCGCGCGAGACCCAGTACTTC.

The rearrangement uses TRBV20-1 and TRBJ2-7; D gene uncertain. The V and J ends lost 3 bases and 7 bases respectively, with 7 bases between them. Germline V gene sequence: CDR1 DFQATT, CDR2 SNEGSKA (reference sequence). This CDR3 comprises 10 residues. The CDR3 loop reads CSARAREQYF. As DNA, the CDR3 is TGCAGTGCTAGGGCCCGTGAGCAGTACTTC.

This clonotype was seen more than once but under ten times. The chain has TRBV29-1 and TRBJ2-7; D is ambiguous. V lost 4 bases, J lost 0 bases, and 7 bases lay in between. This CDR3 has 12 residues. Germline CDR1 and CDR2: SQVTM and ANQGSEA. The CDR3 DNA sequence: TGCAGCGTTGCCAGTAACTCCTACGAGCAGTACTTC. This codes for CSVASNSYEQYF.

V and J are TRBV10-3 and TRBJ1-1; 7 bases are shared with TRBD1. This CDR3 spans 17 amino acids. J gave up 5 bases and V 4 bases, and 16 bases lay outside the gene matches. The germline CDR1 and CDR2 sequences are ENHRY and SYGVKD. In DNA form, the CDR3 reads TGTGCCATCAGTGCCAACCCCAGACAGGGCCCTAGTACTGAAGCTTTCTTT. Translating it yields CAISANPRQGPSTEAFF.

The table lists this clonotype with a few counts. The rearrangement uses TRBV28 and TRBJ2-3; D perhaps matches TRBD1 (5 bases). This CDR3 has 14 residues. Germline lookup yields CDR1 MDHEN and CDR2 SYDVKM. V shed 5 bases and J shed 2 bases, with 11 bases lying between them. The chain's CDR3 is CASSQQVFTDTQYF. The CDR3, as DNA: TGTGCCAGCAGTCAACAGGTATTCACAGATACGCAGTATTTT.

Worth noting for this clonotype: One junction end does not reproduce the germline sequence, and a read error may be involved. The genes are TRBV4-3 and TRBJ1-2; possibly TRBD1 for D (6 bases). Per the germline V gene, CDR1 is LGHNA and CDR2 is YSLEER. The CDR3 sequence is 16 residues long. CDR3 bases: TGCGCCAGCATCCAAGTTGTTATTTTTAGGGGGGATGGCTACACCTTC. Amino acids: CASIQVVIFRGDGYTF.

As concerns this clonotype: One end of the junction does not line up with germline, which may come from a read error. The rearrangement joins TRBV7-2 to TRBJ1-3, with a weak D call TRBD1 (5 bases). This CDR3 comprises 18 residues. Germline V gene lookup returns CDR1 SGHTA and CDR2 FQGNSA. CDR3 in DNA: TGTGCCAGCAGCCTGGGGGGGTACAGACTCTTCTCTGGAAACACCATGTATTTT. Protein sequence: CASSLGGYRLFSGNTMYF.

The J gene is TRBJ2-6, the V gene TRBV6-2 or TRBV6-3, with D perhaps given as TRBD1 or TRBD2 (6 bases each). From germline, CDR1 is MNHEY and CDR2 SVGEGT. Trimming removed 10 bases from V and 0 bases from J, with 19 bases in between. This CDR3 region has 17 residues. CDR3 sequence (DNA): TGTGCCACCCGGGGGCTCGACCCCTTCTCTGGGGCCAACGTCCTGACTTTC. Its translation: CATRGLDPFSGANVLTF.

This sequence joins TRBV27 and TRBJ1-5; D remains unclear. This CDR3 comprises 13 residues. Germline CDR1 reads MNHEY; CDR2 reads SMNVEV (reference sequence). Trimming cost V 6 bases and J 5 bases, with 11 bases left between them. The CDR3 loop is CASREAVHQPQHF. The CDR3 coding sequence is TGTGCCAGCAGGGAAGCCGTCCATCAGCCCCAGCATTTT.

This clonotype appeared many times. V and J are TRBV4-2 and TRBJ1-2, with 7 bases fitting TRBD1. The germline V gene has CDR1 LGHNA and CDR2 YNFKEQ. V lost 0 bases to trimming and J lost 0 bases; unmatched junction nucleotides: 4. This CDR3 is built from 16 residues. The CDR3 spells CASSQEWTGTNYGYTF. CDR3 sequence (DNA): TGTGCCAGCAGCCAAGAATGGACAGGAACTAACTATGGCTACACCTTC.

The V call is TRBV6-1, the J call TRBJ2-5; D is uncertain. The CDR3 spans 15 residues. V was pared by 2 bases and J by 1 base, with 11 bases between. The V gene's germline CDR1 is MNHNS and CDR2 SASEGT. The CDR3 spells CASSEIGVSQETQYF. CDR3 in DNA: TGTGCCAGCAGTGAAATTGGGGTTAGCCAAGAGACCCAGTACTTC.

The chain couples TRBV11-2 to TRBJ2-7, with D possibly matching TRBD1 (5 bases). Trimming shortened V by 1 base and J by 4 bases, and 14 bases separated the two germline ends. The CDR3 is 15 residues long. In germline, CDR1 is SGHAT, CDR2 FQNNGV. CDR3 region: CASSLAQGSFYEQYF. In nucleotides, the CDR3 is TGTGCCAGCAGCTTAGCCCAGGGAAGTTTTTACGAGCAGTACTTC.

Only a few counts were recorded for this clonotype. The genes are TRBV14 and TRBJ1-3; TRBD1 might be the D (5 bases). Trimming stripped 4 bases from V and 0 bases from J, with 7 bases between. The CDR3 contains 14 residues. CDR1 is SGHDN, CDR2 FVKESK, per germline. Here the CDR3 reads CASSPGHSGNTIYF. The DNA for the CDR3 is TGTGCCAGCAGCCCCGGACACTCTGGAAACACCATATATTTT.

Details on this clonotype: The junction shows a germline mismatch at one end, possibly a read error. The V and J genes are TRBV4-3 and TRBJ2-1; 7 bases agree with TRBD1. Germline CDR1 LGHNA, CDR2 YSLEER. This CDR3 spans 17 amino acids. The CDR3, as DNA: TGCACCAGCAGCCAGGTCGGACAGGATAGCTCCTACAATGAGCAGTTCTTC. Amino acid sequence: CTSSQVGQDSSYNEQFF.

The gene calls are TRBV9 and TRBJ2-1, with D tentatively TRBD2 (5 bases). The CDR3 extends over 15 amino acids. CDR1 is SGDLS and CDR2 is YYNGEE in the germline V gene. V gave up 0 bases and J gave up 5 bases, with 12 bases separating them. CDR3 sequence: CASSVGGFPDNEQFF. CDR3 nucleotides: TGTGCCAGCAGCGTAGGAGGGTTCCCCGACAATGAGCAGTTCTTC.

This clonotype turned up a few times. The V gene is TRBV27, the J gene TRBJ2-3, with TRBD2 matching over 7 bases. The CDR3 length is 16 residues. Trimming removed 7 bases from V and 2 bases from J; junction bases left unmatched: 12. CDR1 MNHEY and CDR2 SMNVEV come from the germline V gene (reference sequence). CDR3 sequence reads: CASTPPSGGDTDTQYF. DNA for the CDR3: TGTGCCAGCACCCCTCCCTCGGGGGGAGACACAGATACGCAGTATTTT.

The sample holds a few counts of this clonotype. This chain links TRBV4-3 with TRBJ1-2; no clear D gene. The V gene's germline CDR1 is LGHNA and CDR2 YSLEER. V was shortened by 3 bases and J by 8 bases, with 13 bases between the two germline ends. The CDR3 is 13 residues long. The CDR3, as DNA: TGCGCCAGCAGCCATAGGGTCGTTGGGGGCTACACCTTC. Protein product: CASSHRVVGGYTF.

This clonotype was recorded a few times. This chain links TRBV4-1 with TRBJ1-1; the D gene is possibly TRBD1 (6 bases). V shed 1 base and J shed 4 bases, with 13 bases lying between them. CDR1 is MGHRA and CDR2 is YSYEKL in the germline V gene. The CDR3 is 15 amino acids. DNA of the CDR3: TGCGCCAGCAGCCAAGGGACGGGGGCAGGCACTGAAGCTTTCTTT. Translating gives CASSQGTGAGTEAFF.

CDR3 bases: TGTGCCAGCAGTTACTCAGGACTAGCAAACACAGATACGCAGTATTTT. This sequence encodes CASSYSGLANTDTQYF. The chain joins TRBV6-8 to TRBJ2-3; TRBD2 agrees at 8 bases. The CDR3 contains 16 residues. V lost 0 bases to trimming and J lost 2 bases; unmatched junction nucleotides: 4. In germline, CDR1 is MNHGY, CDR2 SAAAGT.

At least ten counts were recorded for this clonotype. V usage is TRBV7-9 and J usage is TRBJ2-7; 8 bases match TRBD1. Trimming removed 3 bases from V and 1 base from J; junction bases left unmatched: 2. Per the germline V gene, CDR1 is SEHNR and CDR2 is FQNEAQ (reference sequence). The CDR3 is 14 residues long. CDR3 protein: CASSFWDRSYEQYV. The CDR3 bases are TGTGCCAGCAGCTTTTGGGACAGGTCCTACGAGCAGTACGTC.